The clone carrying this T cell receptor (beta chain) came up once. Its target is not known. These data are taken from a study of cytomegalovirus exposure and HLA in healthy donors. At the level of the study: Around 80 million unique TCR sequences came from HLA-typed donors in an early release. General study results and limits: For TCR beta chains, V- and J-gene trimming was later linked to a missense DCLRE1C variant. Some public TCRs appeared in many individuals, while most sequences were rare.

PCR involved 60 Vbeta and 13 Jbeta primers. Measured with immunoSEQ multiplex PCR; TCRdb has only the in-frame clones, and not every one. In the table there are 150,000 to 200,000 clones, around 80% of which are singletons. V was clipped by 4 bases and J by 3 bases, with 10 bases between them. CDR3 length equals 13 residues. Germline V gives CDR1 LNHNV, CDR2 YYDKDF (reference sequence). This chain connects TRBV15 to TRBJ2-7; D may be TRBD2 (5 bases). The clonotype originates from a man aged 30 to 39 in good health and CMV-seropositive. Sample: PBMCs. DNA of the CDR3: TGTGCCACCAGCACCGGGAACGACTACGAGCAGTACTTC. Residues: CATSTGNDYEQYF.